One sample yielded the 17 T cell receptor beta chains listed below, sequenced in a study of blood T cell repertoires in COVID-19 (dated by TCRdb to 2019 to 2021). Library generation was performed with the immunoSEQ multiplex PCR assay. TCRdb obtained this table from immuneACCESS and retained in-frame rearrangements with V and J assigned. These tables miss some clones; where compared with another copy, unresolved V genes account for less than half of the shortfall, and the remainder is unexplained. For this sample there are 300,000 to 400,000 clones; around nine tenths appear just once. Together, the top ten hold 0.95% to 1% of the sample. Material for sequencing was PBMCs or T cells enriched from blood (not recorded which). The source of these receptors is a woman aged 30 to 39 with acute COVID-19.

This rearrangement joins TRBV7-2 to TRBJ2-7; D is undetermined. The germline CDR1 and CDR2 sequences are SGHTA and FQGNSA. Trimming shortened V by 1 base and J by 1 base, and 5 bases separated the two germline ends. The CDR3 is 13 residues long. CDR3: CASSLVQSYEQYF. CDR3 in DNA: TGTGCCAGCAGCTTAGTTCAGTCCTACGAGCAGTACTTC.

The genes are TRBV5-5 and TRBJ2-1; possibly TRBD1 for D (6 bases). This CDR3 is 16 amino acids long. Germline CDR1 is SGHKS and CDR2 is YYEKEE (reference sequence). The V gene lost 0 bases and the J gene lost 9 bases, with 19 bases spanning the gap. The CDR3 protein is CASSLDSGAVGGEQFF. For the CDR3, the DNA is TGTGCCAGCAGCTTGGATTCAGGGGCCGTCGGTGGTGAGCAGTTCTTC.

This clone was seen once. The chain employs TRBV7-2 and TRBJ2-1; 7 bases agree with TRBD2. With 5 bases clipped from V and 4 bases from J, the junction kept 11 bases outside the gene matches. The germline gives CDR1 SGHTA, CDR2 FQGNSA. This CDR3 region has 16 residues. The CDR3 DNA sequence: TGTGCCAGCAGCCCACGATCCAGCGGGAATTACAATGAGCAGTTCTTC. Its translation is CASSPRSSGNYNEQFF.

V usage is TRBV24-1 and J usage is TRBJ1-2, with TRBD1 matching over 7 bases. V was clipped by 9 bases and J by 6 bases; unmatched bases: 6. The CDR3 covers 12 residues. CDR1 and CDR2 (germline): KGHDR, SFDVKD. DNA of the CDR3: TGTGCCACCGGGGACAGCAATAATGGCTACACCTTC. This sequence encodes CATGDSNNGYTF.

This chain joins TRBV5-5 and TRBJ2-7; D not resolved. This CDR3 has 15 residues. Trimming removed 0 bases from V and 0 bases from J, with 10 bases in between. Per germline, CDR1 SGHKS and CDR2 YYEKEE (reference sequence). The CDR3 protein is CASSLAPASSYEQYF. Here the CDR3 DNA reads TGTGCCAGCAGCTTGGCGCCAGCTAGCTCCTACGAGCAGTACTTC.

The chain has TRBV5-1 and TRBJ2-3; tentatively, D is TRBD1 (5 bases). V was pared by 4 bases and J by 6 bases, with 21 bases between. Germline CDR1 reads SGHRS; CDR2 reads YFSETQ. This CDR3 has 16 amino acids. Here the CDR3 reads CASSLVMGQNTDTQYF. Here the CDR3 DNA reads TGCGCCAGCAGCCTCGTAATGGGGCAAAACACGGATACGCAGTATTTT. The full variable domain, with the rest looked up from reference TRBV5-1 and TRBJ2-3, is KAGVTQTPRYLIKTRGQQVTLSCSPISGHRSVSWYQQTPGQGLQFLFEYFSETQRNKGNFPGRFSGRQFSNSRSEMNVSTLELGDSALYLCASSLVMGQNTDTQYFGPGTRLTVL.

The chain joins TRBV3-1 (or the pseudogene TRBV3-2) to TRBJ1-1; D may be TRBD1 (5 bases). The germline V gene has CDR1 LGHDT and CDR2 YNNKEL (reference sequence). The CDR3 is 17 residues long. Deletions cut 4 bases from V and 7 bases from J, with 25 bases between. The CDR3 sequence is CASSRPRGLSARVEAFF. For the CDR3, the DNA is TGTGCCAGCAGCCGGCCCCGGGGACTAAGTGCGAGGGTTGAAGCTTTCTTT.

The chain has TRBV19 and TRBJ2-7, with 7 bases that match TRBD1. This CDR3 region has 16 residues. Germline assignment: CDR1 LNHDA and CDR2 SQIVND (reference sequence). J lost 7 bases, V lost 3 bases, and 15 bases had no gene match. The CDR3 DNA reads TGTGCCAGTAGTATTTGGACAGGCGCGAGATCTCAGGAGCAGTACTTC. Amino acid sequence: CASSIWTGARSQEQYF.

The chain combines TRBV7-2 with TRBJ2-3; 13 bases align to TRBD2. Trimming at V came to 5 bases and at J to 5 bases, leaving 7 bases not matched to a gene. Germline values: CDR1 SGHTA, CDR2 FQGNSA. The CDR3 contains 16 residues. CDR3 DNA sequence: TGTGCCAGCAGCCCCCGACTAGCGGGGGGCGGAGATACGCAGTATTTT. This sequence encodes CASSPRLAGGGDTQYF.

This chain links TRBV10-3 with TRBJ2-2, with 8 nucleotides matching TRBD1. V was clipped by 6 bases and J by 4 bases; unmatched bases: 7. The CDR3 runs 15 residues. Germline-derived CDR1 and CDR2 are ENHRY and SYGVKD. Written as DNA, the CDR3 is TGTGCCATCAGAGTAGGACAGGGTACCACCGGGGAGCTGTTTTTT. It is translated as CAIRVGQGTTGELFF.

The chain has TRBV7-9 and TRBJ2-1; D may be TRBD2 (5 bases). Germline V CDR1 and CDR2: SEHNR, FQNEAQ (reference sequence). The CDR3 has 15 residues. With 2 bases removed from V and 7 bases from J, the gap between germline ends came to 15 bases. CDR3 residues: CASSLRREGLNEQFF. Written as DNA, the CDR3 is TGTGCCAGCAGCTTAAGGCGTGAGGGTCTGAATGAGCAGTTCTTC.

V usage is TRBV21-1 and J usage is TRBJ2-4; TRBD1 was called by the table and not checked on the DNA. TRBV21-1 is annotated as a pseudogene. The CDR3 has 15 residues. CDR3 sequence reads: CASSPKRQAKNIQYF. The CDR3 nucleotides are TGTGCCAGCAGTCCTAAAAGACAGGCCAAAAACATTCAGTACTTC.

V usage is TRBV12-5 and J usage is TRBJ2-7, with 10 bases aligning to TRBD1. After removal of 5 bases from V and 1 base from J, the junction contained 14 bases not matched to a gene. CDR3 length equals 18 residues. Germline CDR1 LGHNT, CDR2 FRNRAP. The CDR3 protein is CASGTADRGRLRSYEQYF. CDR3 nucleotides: TGTGCTAGTGGTACCGCGGACAGGGGGAGGTTAAGGTCCTACGAGCAGTACTTC.

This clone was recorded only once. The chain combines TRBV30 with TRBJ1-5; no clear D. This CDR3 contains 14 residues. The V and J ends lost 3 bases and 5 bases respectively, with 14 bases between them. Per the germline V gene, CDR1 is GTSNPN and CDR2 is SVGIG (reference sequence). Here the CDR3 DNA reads TGTGCCTGGAGGTCACCCTCACGGGATCAGCCCCAGCATTTT. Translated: CAWRSPSRDQPQHF.

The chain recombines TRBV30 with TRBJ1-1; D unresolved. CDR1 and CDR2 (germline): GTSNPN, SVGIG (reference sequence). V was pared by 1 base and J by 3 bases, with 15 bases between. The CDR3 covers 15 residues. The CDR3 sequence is CAWSGRGGLHTEAFF. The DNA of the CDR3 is TGTGCCTGGAGTGGCCGCGGAGGGCTCCACACTGAAGCTTTCTTT.

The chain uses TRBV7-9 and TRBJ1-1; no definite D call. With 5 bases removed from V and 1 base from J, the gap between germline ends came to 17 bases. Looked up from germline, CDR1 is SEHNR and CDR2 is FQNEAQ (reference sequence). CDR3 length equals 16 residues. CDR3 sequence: CASSLTFARGNTEAFF. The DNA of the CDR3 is TGTGCCAGCAGCCTAACCTTCGCTCGTGGGAACACTGAAGCTTTCTTT.

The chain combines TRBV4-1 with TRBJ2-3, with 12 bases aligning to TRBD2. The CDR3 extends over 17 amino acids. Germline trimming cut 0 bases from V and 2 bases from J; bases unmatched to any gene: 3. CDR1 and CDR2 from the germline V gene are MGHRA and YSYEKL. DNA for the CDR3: TGCGCCAGCAGCCAAGACCGACTAGCGGGGGTCACAGATACGCAGTATTTT. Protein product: CASSQDRLAGVTDTQYF.